This TCR beta chain was obtained from a study of blood T cell repertoires in COVID-19. Study-level background: Researchers got acute and convalescent COVID-19 samples from the United States, Italy and Spain. PBMCs, B-cell-depleted T cells, or T cells provided the cDNA or gDNA that made up the material.

Per the original data handling: Researchers report that nucleated cell counts were estimated from reference gene primer amplification. TCRdb's table, derived via immunoSEQ multiplex PCR, lists solely in-frame clones and lacks some. D and trimming were read from the DNA, whereas the V and J calls and clone size are those reported in that table. The table records roughly 170,000 clones, 88% of them present only once. The receptor's source is a man in his 60s with acute or convalescent COVID-19. Sequenced material: peripheral blood.

The CDR3 spells CASRLQGPGNTIYF. The CDR3 DNA reads as TGCGCCAGCAGACTACAGGGGCCTGGAAACACCATATATTTT. The rearrangement links TRBV5-1 to TRBJ1-3, with 7 bases lining up with TRBD1. V lost 5 bases and J lost 2; bases outside the gene matches: 4. Germline V gene sequence: CDR1 SGHRS, CDR2 YFSETQ. The CDR3 loop spans 14 amino acids.